This TCR beta chain came from a study of OX40 agonist ivuxolimab in advanced cancers. About the research overall: Three patients responded partially, comprising one with hepatocellular carcinoma and two with cutaneous melanoma.

Study observations and caveats: Those patients achieving a partial response at 0.1-3.0 mg/kg showed among the lowest clonal expansion.

Prior autoimmune disease or systemic immunosuppression barred patients. The study sampled blood at baseline, cycle 4 day 1, and cycle 7 day 1. Sequencing was performed with immunoSEQ multiplex PCR; in TCRdb, only in-frame clones are kept and a portion is missing. Among around 100,000 clones listed, around 90% were seen once. In this sample, this clone turned up once. Its antigen is unidentified. Distinct nucleotide sequences in the sample also encode this CDR3. This CDR3 is built from 14 residues. The V gene's germline CDR1 is GTSNPN and CDR2 SVGIG (reference sequence). The V gene lost 0 bases and the J gene lost 2 bases, with 8 bases spanning the gap.

The chain is built from TRBV30 and TRBJ1-5, with D hard to call. The clonotype was recovered from an adult with an advanced solid tumor such as melanoma, head and neck, liver or kidney cancer. The specimen was CD4+ or CD8+ T cells sorted from blood, collected in a trial of the OX40 agonist ivuxolimab. The CDR3 DNA reads TGTGCCTGGAGTGTAGGTCGCGGCAATCAGCCCCAGCATTTT. It codes for CAWSVGRGNQPQHF.